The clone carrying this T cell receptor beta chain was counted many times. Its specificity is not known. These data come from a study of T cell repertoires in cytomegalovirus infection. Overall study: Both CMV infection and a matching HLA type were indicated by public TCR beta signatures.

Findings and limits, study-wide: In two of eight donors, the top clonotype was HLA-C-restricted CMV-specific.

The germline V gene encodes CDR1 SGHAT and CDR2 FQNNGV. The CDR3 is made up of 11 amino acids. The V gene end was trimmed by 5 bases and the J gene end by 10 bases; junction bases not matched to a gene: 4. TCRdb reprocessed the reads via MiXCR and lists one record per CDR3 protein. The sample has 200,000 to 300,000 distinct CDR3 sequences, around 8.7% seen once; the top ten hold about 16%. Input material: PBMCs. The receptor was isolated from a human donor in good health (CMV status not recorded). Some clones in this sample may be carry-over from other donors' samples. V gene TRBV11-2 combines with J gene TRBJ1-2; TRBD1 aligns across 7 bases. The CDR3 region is CASSPDRIYTF. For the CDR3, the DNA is TGTGCCAGCAGCCCGGACAGGATCTACACCTTC.